The T cell receptor beta chain described here comes from a study of blood T cells in healthy people across ages. Study-wide results and caveats: Significant beta diversity loss was already apparent by age approximately 38, declining roughly linearly. Strong correlation was found linking TCR beta diversity to naive T cell percentage. Diversity was estimated from one million T cells, and these estimates were considered underestimates.

This clonotype was seen more than once but under ten times. Its specificity is unknown. Next came a second PCR, run for about 7 to 12 cycles, which used a sample-barcoded 5' primer along with a J-beta primer mix. One entry per CDR3 protein results from TCRdb running MiXCR on the 5' RACE reads. The sample holds hundreds of thousands of distinct CDR3 sequences, approximately 50% seen once. Approximately 9 milliliters of peripheral blood were drawn from each donor into EDTA-treated tubes. Sequenced: blood. The source is a woman aged 55-75 years in good health.

The DNA for the CDR3 is TGTGCCAGCAGTTTGGAGGGGCCAGGCTCGGGATCACCCCTCCACTTT. It specifies CASSLEGPGSGSPLHF. The V gene is TRBV12-3 or TRBV12-4, the J gene TRBJ1-6; D perhaps matches TRBD1 (5 bases). Trimming stripped 3 bases from V and 10 bases from J, with 19 bases between. This CDR3 has 16 residues.